The rows below give T cell receptor beta chains drawn from one sample of a study of blood T cell repertoires in COVID-19. Sequenced by immunoSEQ multiplex PCR; TCRdb stores in-frame clones only, minus some. The sample includes about 38,000 clones, 70% to 90% of them seen just once. Sample: peripheral blood. Receptors were obtained from a man in his 70s with active COVID-19. CDR3s include the opening cysteine and the closing phenylalanine or tryptophan. D genes are given only for firm matches. Rows give clone size only sometimes, using once, few, many, or a class for an expanded clone.

cdr3_aa | cdr3_nt | d_call | cdr3_length | j_call | v_call | clone_size
CASSYGDGGYYEQYF | TGTGCCAGCAGTTACGGGGACGGGGGATACTACGAGCAGTACTTC | . | 15 | TRBJ2-7 | TRBV6-5 | .
CASSRRTSGSSYEQFF | TGTGCCAGCAGCCGGAGGACTAGCGGGAGCAGCTATGAGCAGTTCTTC | TRBD2 | 16 | TRBJ2-1 | TRBV4-2 | .
CASSTLGTIRDTQYF | TGTGCCAGCAGTACCCTCGGGACTATCCGAGATACGCAGTATTTT | TRBD2 | 15 | TRBJ2-3 | TRBV3-1/TRBV3-2 | .
CASSLVPHSYEQYF | TGTGCCAGCAGCTTGGTCCCACACTCCTACGAGCAGTACTTC | . | 14 | TRBJ2-7 | TRBV5-4 | .
CASSFSGVVTGELFF | TGTGCCAGCAGTTTCTCGGGGGTGGTCACCGGGGAGCTGTTTTTT | . | 15 | TRBJ2-2 | TRBV28 | .
CASSPTSATGELFF | TGTGCCAGCAGCCCCACTAGCGCCACCGGGGAGCTGTTTTTT | TRBD2 | 14 | TRBJ2-2 | TRBV2 | .
CATSDPTRGSYEQYF | TGTGCCACCAGTGACCCGACTCGCGGCTCCTACGAGCAGTACTTC | . | 15 | TRBJ2-7 | TRBV24-1 | .
CASKTYRDRDPDF | TGTGCCAGCAAAACTTACAGGGACAGGGATCCCGACTTC | TRBD1 | 13 | TRBJ2-4 | TRBV2 | .
CATRPRAGEGGETQYF | TGTGCCACCAGGCCCCGAGCGGGAGAAGGTGGGGAGACCCAGTACTTC | TRBD2 | 16 | TRBJ2-5 | TRBV15 | few
CASSKPGLAGVEQYF | TGTGCCAGCAGCAAGCCGGGACTAGCGGGAGTTGAGCAGTACTTC | TRBD2 | 15 | TRBJ2-7 | TRBV28 | few
CASSRNRGRTDTQYF | TGTGCCAGCAGTCGAAACAGGGGGAGAACAGATACGCAGTATTTT | TRBD1 | 15 | TRBJ2-3 | TRBV6-5 | .
CASSFGDRAIQPQHF | TGTGCCAGCAGCTTTGGGGACAGGGCAATTCAGCCCCAGCATTTT | TRBD1 | 15 | TRBJ1-5 | TRBV7-9 | .
CASSSRTGGGTDTQYF | TGTGCCAGCAGCAGTCGAACAGGGGGAGGCACAGATACGCAGTATTTT | . | 16 | TRBJ2-3 | TRBV21-1 | .
CASSRDRDQPQHF | TGTGCCAGCAGCCGAGACAGGGATCAGCCCCAGCATTTT | TRBD1 | 13 | TRBJ1-5 | TRBV7-9 | .
CSVRGLALGNTGELFF | TGCAGCGTTCGGGGACTAGCTTTAGGTAACACCGGGGAGCTGTTTTTT | TRBD2 | 16 | TRBJ2-2 | TRBV29-1 | .
CASSVGASRNVYNEQFF | TGTGCCAGCAGCGTAGGCGCTAGCAGAAACGTCTACAATGAGCAGTTCTTC | . | 17 | TRBJ2-1 | TRBV9 | .
CASRQGAPANTGELFF | TGTGCCAGCAGACAGGGGGCGCCTGCGAACACCGGGGAGCTGTTTTTT | TRBD1 | 16 | TRBJ2-2 | TRBV28 | .
CASRPDRVDNSPLHF | TGTGCCAGCAGACCGGACAGGGTCGATAATTCACCCCTCCACTTT | TRBD1 | 15 | TRBJ1-6 | TRBV6-6 | .
CASSWTTGFSGNTIYF | TGTGCCAGCAGCTGGACGACAGGGTTCTCTGGAAACACCATATATTTT | TRBD1 | 16 | TRBJ1-3 | TRBV5-6 | .
CASSPGHASVTPEAFF | TGTGCCAGCAGTCCCGGACACGCCTCGGTGACCCCTGAAGCTTTCTTT | . | 16 | TRBJ1-1 | TRBV28 | .
CASSLEDAGKNIQYF | TGTGCCAGCAGCTTAGAGGATGCGGGCAAAAACATTCAGTACTTC | . | 15 | TRBJ2-4 | TRBV11-1 | .
CASSSPGLAGFF | TGTGCCAGCAGCTCCCCGGGACTAGCGGGCTTCTTC | TRBD2 | 12 | TRBJ2-1 | TRBV6-2/TRBV6-3 | once
CTNPERQASYEQYF | TGCACCAATCCAGAGCGACAGGCGTCCTACGAGCAGTACTTC | . | 14 | TRBJ2-7 | TRBV21-1 | .
CASSPGQQLEQYF | TGTGCCAGCTCACCGGGACAGCAACTCGAGCAGTACTTC | TRBD1 | 13 | TRBJ2-7 | TRBV18 | few
CASSLTGLAVNEQFF | TGTGCCAGCAGCCTCACCGGGCTAGCGGTAAATGAGCAGTTCTTC | TRBD2 | 15 | TRBJ2-1 | TRBV7-2 | .
CASSHDGTNEQYF | TGCGCCAGCAGCCATGATGGGACAAACGAGCAGTACTTC | . | 13 | TRBJ2-7 | TRBV5-1 | once
CASSSPGNEQFF | TGTGCCAGCAGCTCCCCAGGGAATGAGCAGTTCTTC | . | 12 | TRBJ2-1 | TRBV6-5 | once
CASSRSGGATETQYF | TGTGCCAGCAGCCGTAGCGGGGGGGCCACAGAGACCCAGTACTTC | TRBD2 | 15 | TRBJ2-5 | TRBV5-5 | .
CAGGRQGRYGYTF | TGTGCCGGAGGAAGACAGGGTCGCTATGGCTACACCTTC | TRBD1 | 13 | TRBJ1-2 | TRBV7-9 | .
CASRAGGWNTEAFF | TGTGCCAGCAGGGCAGGGGGCTGGAACACTGAAGCTTTCTTT | TRBD1 | 14 | TRBJ1-1 | TRBV28 | .
CASIGRLSTDTQYF | TGTGCCAGCATCGGGAGGTTGAGCACAGATACGCAGTATTTT | TRBD2 | 14 | TRBJ2-3 | TRBV27 | .
CASSLGIGSFGDTQYF | TGTGCCAGCAGCTTAGGGATAGGGAGTTTTGGGGATACGCAGTATTTT | . | 16 | TRBJ2-3 | TRBV11-2 | .
CASSLPRTGELGYTF | TGTGCCAGCAGCCTACCGCGGACAGGGGAGCTAGGCTACACCTTC | TRBD1 | 15 | TRBJ1-2 | TRBV7-9 | .
CASSLASRISGNTIYF | TGCGCCAGCAGCTTGGCCTCGAGGATCTCTGGAAACACCATATATTTT | . | 16 | TRBJ1-3 | TRBV5-1 | .
CASNRDRGYGLDTQYF | TGTGCCAGCAACCGGGACAGGGGATACGGTTTAGATACGCAGTATTTT | TRBD1 | 16 | TRBJ2-3 | TRBV2 | .
CASNQGDTQYF | TGTGCCAGCAATCAGGGAGATACGCAGTATTTT | . | 11 | TRBJ2-3 | TRBV11-2 | .
CAWRGHNEQFF | TGTGCCTGGAGGGGGCACAATGAGCAGTTCTTC | . | 11 | TRBJ2-1 | TRBV30 | .
CASTREGPQRDTQYF | TGTGCCAGCACGCGGGAGGGACCGCAGCGAGATACGCAGTATTTT | TRBD2 | 15 | TRBJ2-3 | TRBV2 | .
CASSIDSIEQGDGYTF | TGTGCCAGTAGTATAGATAGCATAGAACAGGGCGATGGCTACACCTTC | . | 16 | TRBJ1-2 | TRBV19 | .
CASSGHQIVSYEQYF | TGTGCCAGCAGTGGACACCAGATCGTCTCCTACGAGCAGTACTTC | . | 15 | TRBJ2-7 | TRBV2 | once
CASSEQGADTQYF | TGTGCCAGCAGCGAACAGGGAGCAGATACGCAGTATTTT | . | 13 | TRBJ2-3 | TRBV7-2 | .
CASSVTGGPAEQYF | TGTGCCAGCAGCGTGACAGGGGGGCCGGCGGAGCAGTACTTC | TRBD1 | 14 | TRBJ2-7 | TRBV7-3 | .
CARTTGGRAYEQYF | TGTGCCAGAACGACAGGGGGCCGGGCCTACGAGCAGTACTTC | TRBD1 | 14 | TRBJ2-7 | TRBV19 | .
CASGGSASKTQYF | TGTGCCAGCGGAGGATCAGCCTCCAAGACCCAGTACTTC | . | 13 | TRBJ2-5 | TRBV2 | .
CSVGSTNPGGLNTEAFF | TGCAGCGTTGGTTCTACCAACCCCGGCGGTCTGAACACTGAAGCTTTCTTT | . | 17 | TRBJ1-1 | TRBV29-1 | .